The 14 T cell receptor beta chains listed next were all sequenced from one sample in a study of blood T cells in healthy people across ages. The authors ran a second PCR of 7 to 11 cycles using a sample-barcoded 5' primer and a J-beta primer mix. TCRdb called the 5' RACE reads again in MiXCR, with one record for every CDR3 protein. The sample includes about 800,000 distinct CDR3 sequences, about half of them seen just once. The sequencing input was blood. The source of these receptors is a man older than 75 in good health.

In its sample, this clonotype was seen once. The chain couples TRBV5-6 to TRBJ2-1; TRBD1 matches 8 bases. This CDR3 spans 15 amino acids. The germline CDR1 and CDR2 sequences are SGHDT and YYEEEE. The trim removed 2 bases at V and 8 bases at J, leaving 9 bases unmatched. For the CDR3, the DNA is TGTGCCAGCAGCTTAATGACAGGGGCAGTCGATGAGCAGTTCTTC. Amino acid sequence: CASSLMTGAVDEQFF.

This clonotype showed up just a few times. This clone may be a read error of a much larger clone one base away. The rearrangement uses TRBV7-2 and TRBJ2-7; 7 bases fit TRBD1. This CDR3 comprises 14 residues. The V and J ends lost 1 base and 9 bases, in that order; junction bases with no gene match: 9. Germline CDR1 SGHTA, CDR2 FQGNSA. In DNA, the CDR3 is TGTGCCAGCAGCTTAGGAGTGGGGACAGATAGGCAGTACTTC. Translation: CASSLGVGTDRQYF. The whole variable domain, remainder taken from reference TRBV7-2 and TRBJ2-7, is GAGVSQSPSNKVTEKGKDVELRCDPISGHTALYWYRQSLGQGLEFLIYFQGNSAPDKSGLPSDRFSAERTGGSVSTLTIQRTQQEDSAVYLCASSLGVGTDRQYFGPGTRLTVT.

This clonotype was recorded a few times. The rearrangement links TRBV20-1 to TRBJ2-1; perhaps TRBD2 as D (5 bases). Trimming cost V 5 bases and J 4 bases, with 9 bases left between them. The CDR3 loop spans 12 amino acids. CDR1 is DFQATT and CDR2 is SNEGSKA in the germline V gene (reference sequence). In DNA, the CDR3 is TGCAGTGCTGGGCGGAGGTACAATGAGCAGTTCTTC. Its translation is CSAGRRYNEQFF.

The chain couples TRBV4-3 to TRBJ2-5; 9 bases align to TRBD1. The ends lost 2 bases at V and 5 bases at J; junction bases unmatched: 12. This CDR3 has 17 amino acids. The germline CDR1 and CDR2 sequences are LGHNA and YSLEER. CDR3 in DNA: TGCGCCAGCAGCCAACACCCAACGACAGGGGGAGGGGAGACCCAGTACTTC. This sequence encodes CASSQHPTTGGGETQYF.

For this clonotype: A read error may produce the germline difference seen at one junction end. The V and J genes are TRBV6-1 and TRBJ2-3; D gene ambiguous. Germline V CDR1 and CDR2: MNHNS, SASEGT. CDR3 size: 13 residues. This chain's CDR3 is CTSSEPPLDTQYF. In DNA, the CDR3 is TGTACCAGCAGTGAACCCCCTTTGGATACGCAGTATTTT.

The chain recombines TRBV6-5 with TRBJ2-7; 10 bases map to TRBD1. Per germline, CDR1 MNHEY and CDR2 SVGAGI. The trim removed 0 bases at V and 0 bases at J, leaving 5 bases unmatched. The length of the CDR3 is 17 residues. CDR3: CASSYSMGQGFSYEQYF. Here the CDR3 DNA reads TGTGCCAGCAGTTACTCGATGGGACAGGGGTTCTCCTACGAGCAGTACTTC.

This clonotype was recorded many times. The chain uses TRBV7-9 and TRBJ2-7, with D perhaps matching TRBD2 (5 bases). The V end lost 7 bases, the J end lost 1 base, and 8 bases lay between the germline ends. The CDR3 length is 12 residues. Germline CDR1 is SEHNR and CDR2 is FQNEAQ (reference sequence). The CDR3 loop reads CASTRGSYEQYF. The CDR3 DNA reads TGTGCCAGCACCCGGGGATCCTACGAGCAGTACTTC.

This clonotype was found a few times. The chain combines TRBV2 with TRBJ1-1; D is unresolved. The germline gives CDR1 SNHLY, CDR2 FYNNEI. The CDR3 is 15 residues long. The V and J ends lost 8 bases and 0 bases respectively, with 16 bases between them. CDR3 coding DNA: TGTGCCAGCGGGAAGGACGGCACTATGAACACTGAAGCTTTCTTT. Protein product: CASGKDGTMNTEAFF.

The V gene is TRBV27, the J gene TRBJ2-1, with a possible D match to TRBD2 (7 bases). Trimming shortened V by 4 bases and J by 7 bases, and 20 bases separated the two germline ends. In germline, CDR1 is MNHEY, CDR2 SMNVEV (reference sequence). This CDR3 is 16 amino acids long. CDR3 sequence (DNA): TGTGCCAGCAGTTCCGTCGGGGGGCCGGGGAGTAATGAGCAGTTCTTC. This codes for CASSSVGGPGSNEQFF.

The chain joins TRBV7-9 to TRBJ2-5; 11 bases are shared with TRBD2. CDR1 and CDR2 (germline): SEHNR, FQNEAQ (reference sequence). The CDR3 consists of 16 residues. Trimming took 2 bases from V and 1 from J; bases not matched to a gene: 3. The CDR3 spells CASSLSSGRIQETQYF. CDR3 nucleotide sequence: TGTGCCAGCAGCTTATCTAGCGGGAGGATCCAAGAGACCCAGTACTTC.

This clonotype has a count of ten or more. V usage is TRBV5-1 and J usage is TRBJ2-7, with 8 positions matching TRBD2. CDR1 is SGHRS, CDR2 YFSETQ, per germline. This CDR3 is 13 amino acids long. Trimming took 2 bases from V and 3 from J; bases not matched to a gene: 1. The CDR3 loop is CASSLLADYEQYF. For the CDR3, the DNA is TGCGCCAGCAGCTTACTAGCGGACTACGAGCAGTACTTC. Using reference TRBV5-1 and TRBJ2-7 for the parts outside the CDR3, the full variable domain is KAGVTQTPRYLIKTRGQQVTLSCSPISGHRSVSWYQQTPGQGLQFLFEYFSETQRNKGNFPGRFSGRQFSNSRSEMNVSTLELGDSALYLCASSLLADYEQYFGPGTRLTVT.

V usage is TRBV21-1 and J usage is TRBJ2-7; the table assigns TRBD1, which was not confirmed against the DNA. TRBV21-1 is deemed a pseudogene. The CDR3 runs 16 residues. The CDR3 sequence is CASSNDREDVNYEQYF. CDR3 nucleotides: TGTGCCAGCAGCAATGACAGGGAGGATGTCAACTACGAGCAGTACTTC.

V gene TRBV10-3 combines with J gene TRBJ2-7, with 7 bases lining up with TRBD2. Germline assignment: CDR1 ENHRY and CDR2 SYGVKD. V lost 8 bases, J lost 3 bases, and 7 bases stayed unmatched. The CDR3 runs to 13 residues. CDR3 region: CAIASGDNYEQYF. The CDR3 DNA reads TGTGCCATCGCTAGCGGTGATAACTACGAGCAGTACTTC.

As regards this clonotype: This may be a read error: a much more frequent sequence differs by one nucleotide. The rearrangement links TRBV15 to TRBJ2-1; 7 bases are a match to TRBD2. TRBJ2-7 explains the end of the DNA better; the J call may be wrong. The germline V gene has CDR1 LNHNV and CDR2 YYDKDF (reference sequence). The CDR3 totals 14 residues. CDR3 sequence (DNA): TGTGCCACCGAAGCGGGGAGCTCCTACAATGAGCAGTACTTC. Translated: CATEAGSSYNEQYF.